This T cell receptor (beta chain) was recovered during a study of blood T cells in healthy people across ages. The authors ran a second PCR of about 6 to 11 cycles using a sample-barcoded 5' primer and a J-beta primer mix. CDR3-containing paired-end reads numbering at least 2.5 million came from each sample. TCRdb used MiXCR to reprocess the 5' RACE reads, holding one entry per CDR3 protein. The sample lists around 1,600,000 distinct CDR3 sequences, about 45% seen once, with about 3.8% in the top ten. There are 13 residues in the CDR3. The germline V and J ends were trimmed by 0 bases and 8 bases, with 13 bases remaining between them. Germline V CDR1 and CDR2: DFQATT, SNEGSKA (reference sequence). The study drew donors from healthy Caucasian individuals in Russia aged roughly 6 to 90. This clonotype has ten or more counts.

The origin of this receptor is a woman aged 18-29 years in good health. The gene calls are TRBV20-1 and TRBJ1-2, with D uncertain. The specimen was blood. The CDR3 loop reads CSARDRPPRGYTF. In DNA, the CDR3 is TGCAGTGCTAGAGATAGGCCTCCACGGGGCTACACCTTC.